These 26 T cell receptor beta chains originate from one sample sequenced in a study of technical replicates of blood from several donors. TCRdb keeps only in-frame clones here, not all; method: immunoSEQ multiplex PCR. Among about 79,000 clones, more than 85% were seen once, and the ten largest hold 0.39%. The sequencing input was T cells isolated from PBMCs. The receptors come from a human donor in good health. Some clones in this sample may be carry-over from other donors' samples.

This clone was seen more than once but under ten times. The gene calls are TRBV30 and TRBJ1-4; D unresolved. Trimming took off 0 bases at V and 5 bases at J, with 7 bases between the two ends. CDR3 length: 13 residues. Germline CDR1 and CDR2: GTSNPN and SVGIG (reference sequence). This chain's CDR3 is CAWSVVRNEKLFF. The CDR3 DNA follows: TGTGCCTGGAGTGTCGTGAGGAATGAAAAACTGTTTTTT.

The V gene is TRBV4-1, the J gene TRBJ2-2, with 9 nucleotides matching TRBD2. After removal of 4 bases from V and 9 bases from J, the junction contained 15 bases not matched to a gene. The germline gives CDR1 MGHRA, CDR2 YSYEKL. This CDR3 spans 17 amino acids. The CDR3 sequence: CASSPLGTAGGARELFF. CDR3 bases: TGCGCCAGCAGCCCCTTGGGTACTGCGGGAGGGGCGAGGGAGCTGTTTTTT.

The chain combines TRBV4-1 with TRBJ2-5, with D tentatively TRBD2 (6 bases). The V end lost 2 bases, the J end lost 7 bases, and 17 bases lay between the germline ends. The CDR3 sequence is 15 residues long. Germline V CDR1 and CDR2: MGHRA, YSYEKL. In DNA form, the CDR3 reads TGCGCCAGCAGCCAACGGGCCGGAGCGGGTGGGACCCAGTACTTC. This translates into CASSQRAGAGGTQYF.

This clone was recorded a few times. V usage is TRBV7-2 and J usage is TRBJ2-7; TRBD1 matches 10 bases. Germline trimming cut 5 bases from V and 3 bases from J; bases unmatched to any gene: 7. Germline-derived CDR1 and CDR2 are SGHTA and FQGNSA. The CDR3 is made up of 15 amino acids. DNA for the CDR3: TGTGCCAGCAGCAGGGACAGGGGAGTTATCTACGAGCAGTACTTC. Its translation: CASSRDRGVIYEQYF.

The rearrangement links TRBV19 to TRBJ1-1; D unresolved. V was pared by 6 bases and J by 1 base, with 9 bases between. This CDR3 region has 13 residues. Germline assignment: CDR1 LNHDA and CDR2 SQIVND (reference sequence). The CDR3: CASRTSSNTEAFF. In DNA, the CDR3 is TGTGCCAGTAGAACTAGCTCGAACACTGAAGCTTTCTTT.

The CDR3 here is CASSFYGRAPEKLFF. Here the CDR3 DNA reads TGTGCCAGCAGCTTTTATGGCAGGGCCCCTGAAAAACTGTTTTTT. The gene calls are TRBV11-2 and TRBJ1-4; tentatively, D is TRBD1 (5 bases). In germline, CDR1 is SGHAT, CDR2 FQNNGV. CDR3 length: 15 amino acids. Trimming cost V 3 bases and J 7 bases, with 15 bases left between them. The variable domain in full, completed from reference TRBV11-2 and TRBJ1-4, reads EAGVAQSPRYKIIEKRQSVAFWCNPISGHATLYWYQQILGQGPKLLIQFQNNGVVDDSQLPKDRFSAERLKGVDSTLKIQPAKLEDSAVYLCASSFYGRAPEKLFFGSGTQLSVL.

The chain combines TRBV14 with TRBJ2-7; 13 nucleotides agree with TRBD2. The germline V gene has CDR1 SGHDN and CDR2 FVKESK. The CDR3 runs to 20 residues. With 4 bases clipped from V and 1 base from J, the junction kept 16 bases outside the gene matches. The DNA for the CDR3 is TGTGCCAGCAGCCGACGTGCCGGGACTAGCGGGGCTCGAAATTCCTACGAGCAGTACTTC. Translated: CASSRRAGTSGARNSYEQYF.

DNA for the CDR3: TGTGCCAGCAGTCCACGACAGACCTACGAGCAGTACTTC. It yields the protein CASSPRQTYEQYF. The V call is TRBV2, the J call TRBJ2-7; D might be TRBD1 (5 bases). Germline V CDR1 and CDR2: SNHLY, FYNNEI. This CDR3 has 13 amino acids. V was shortened by 5 bases and J by 2 bases, with 10 bases between the two germline ends.

This chain connects TRBV6-6 to TRBJ2-2; D is uncertain. The CDR3 sequence is 11 residues long. Germline V gene sequence: CDR1 MNHNY, CDR2 SVGAGI (reference sequence). V dropped 6 bases and J dropped 8 bases, with 7 bases sitting between them. The CDR3 reads CASRNGGELFF. The CDR3, as DNA: TGTGCCAGCAGAAACGGGGGGGAGCTGTTTTTT.

V usage is TRBV29-1 and J usage is TRBJ1-1; 10 nucleotides agree with TRBD1. CDR3 length equals 15 residues. In germline, CDR1 is SQVTM, CDR2 ANQGSEA. V lost 3 bases and J lost 4; bases outside the gene matches: 8. In DNA, the CDR3 is TGCAGCGTTGAGGACAGGGGGAGCATTTTCACTGAAGCTTTCTTT. Translating it yields CSVEDRGSIFTEAFF.

The rearrangement links TRBV6-5 to TRBJ1-1, with D possibly matching TRBD1 (6 bases). V was pared by 5 bases and J by 13 bases, with 14 bases between. This CDR3 has 11 amino acids. Germline V gives CDR1 MNHEY, CDR2 SVGAGI. CDR3 sequence (DNA): TGTGCCAGCAGTCCAGGGGAGAAGGTTTTCTTT. This sequence encodes CASSPGEKVFF.

The chain carries TRBV11-3 and TRBJ2-1; 11 bases line up with TRBD1. With V trimmed by 3 bases and J by 9 bases, 1 base remained unmatched. The CDR3 covers 13 residues. Looked up from germline, CDR1 is SGHNT and CDR2 is YENEEA. The CDR3 loop reads CASSFGTGGEQFF. CDR3 DNA: TGTGCCAGCAGCTTCGGGACAGGGGGTGAGCAGTTCTTC.

V usage is TRBV14 and J usage is TRBJ2-1, with 10 bases matching TRBD1. The V and J ends lost 3 bases and 10 bases, in that order; junction bases with no gene match: 15. This CDR3 comprises 17 residues. Germline V gene data show CDR1 as SGHDN and CDR2 as FVKESK. CDR3 loop: CASSQKIFVTGGREQFF. CDR3 in DNA: TGTGCCAGCAGCCAGAAGATTTTCGTGACAGGGGGCAGGGAGCAGTTCTTC. The full variable domain, completed using reference TRBV14 and TRBJ2-1, is EAGVTQFPSHSVIEKGQTVTLRCDPISGHDNLYWYRRVMGKEIKFLLHFVKESKQDESGMPNNRFLAERTGGTYSTLKVQPAELEDSGVYFCASSQKIFVTGGREQFFGPGTRLTVL.

The gene calls are TRBV2 and TRBJ2-5; TRBD2 aligns across 9 bases. Germline V lookup: CDR1 SNHLY, CDR2 FYNNEI. The V segment lost 7 bases and the J segment 5 bases; nucleotides outside the gene matches: 14. There are 16 residues in the CDR3. DNA for the CDR3: TGTGCCAGCACTACGTGGGTTAGCGGGAGCCAGGAGACCCAGTACTTC. It specifies CASTTWVSGSQETQYF.

In this sample, this clone turned up once. The chain joins TRBV9 to TRBJ2-7; 10 nucleotides align to TRBD2. CDR3 size: 16 residues. Germline loops: CDR1 SGDLS, CDR2 YYNGEE. V gave up 0 bases and J gave up 3 bases; unmatched junction bases: 6. The CDR3 nucleotides are TGTGCCAGCAGCGTAGGGCAGGGACTAGCGTACTACGAGCAGTACTTC. Protein sequence: CASSVGQGLAYYEQYF.

This clone was recorded only once. This sequence joins TRBV30 and TRBJ2-1; TRBD2 agrees at 7 bases. This CDR3 is 15 amino acids long. The germline gives CDR1 GTSNPN, CDR2 SVGIG (reference sequence). With V trimmed by 1 base and J by 2 bases, 5 bases remained unmatched. In DNA form, the CDR3 reads TGTGCCTGGAGTGGAAGCGGGAAGCCCTACAATGAGCAGTTCTTC. Translated, it gives CAWSGSGKPYNEQFF.

The V and J genes are TRBV9 and TRBJ2-1; D perhaps matches TRBD2 (6 bases). The V and J ends lost 3 bases and 5 bases respectively, with 12 bases between them. The germline gives CDR1 SGDLS, CDR2 YYNGEE. The CDR3 is 14 residues long. In DNA form, the CDR3 reads TGTGCCAGCAGCGCGCAGGGACTTAACAATGAGCAGTTCTTC. This translates into CASSAQGLNNEQFF. Variable domain in full (rest from reference TRBV9 and TRBJ2-1): DSGVTQTPKHLITATGQRVTLRCSPRSGDLSVYWYQQSLDQGLQFLIQYYNGEERAKGNILERFSAQQFPDLHSELNLSSLELGDSALYFCASSAQGLNNEQFFGPGTRLTVL.

The chain employs TRBV7-3 and TRBJ2-3, with TRBD2 matching 8 bases. Germline CDR1 is SGHTA and CDR2 is FQGTGA. The length of the CDR3 is 16 residues. Trimming took 2 bases from V and 0 from J; bases not matched to a gene: 4. The DNA for the CDR3 is TGTGCCAGCAGCTTACTAGCGGGTACTAGCACAGATACGCAGTATTTT. Residues: CASSLLAGTSTDTQYF.

The genes are TRBV28 and TRBJ1-2; D remains unclear. Trimming took 6 bases from V and 2 from J, leaving 16 bases between them. Per germline, CDR1 MDHEN and CDR2 SYDVKM. The CDR3 has 15 residues. The CDR3 is CASRGGQVRNYGYTF. The CDR3 bases are TGTGCCAGCAGGGGAGGGCAGGTTAGGAACTATGGCTACACCTTC.

This chain links TRBV11-2 with TRBJ2-7, with D possibly TRBD2 on 7 matching bases. Germline loops: CDR1 SGHAT, CDR2 FQNNGV. V shed 5 bases and J shed 7 bases, with 21 bases lying between them. The CDR3 covers 15 residues. In DNA form, the CDR3 reads TGTGCCAGCAGCCCCTTGGGGGGGCTCCTTCTAGAGCAGTACTTC. Amino acid sequence: CASSPLGGLLLEQYF.

The rearrangement uses TRBV6-6 and TRBJ1-2, with unresolved D. CDR3 length: 13 amino acids. Germline CDR1 MNHNY, CDR2 SVGAGI (reference sequence). The V end lost 2 bases, the J end lost 2 bases, and 6 bases lay between the germline ends. The CDR3 here is CASSYGENYGYTF. The CDR3 DNA reads as TGTGCCAGCAGTTACGGAGAGAACTATGGCTACACCTTC.

CDR3 coding DNA: TGTGCCAGCAGGGACGTGACAGCCGAAGCTTTCTTT. This encodes CASRDVTAEAFF. The chain links TRBV2 to TRBJ1-1, with D possibly TRBD1 on 5 matching bases. V lost 6 bases and J 8 bases, leaving 13 bases between the germline ends. This CDR3 is 12 amino acids long. In germline, CDR1 is SNHLY, CDR2 FYNNEI.

The V call is TRBV11-2, the J call TRBJ2-2; D perhaps matches TRBD1 (6 bases). The CDR3 extends over 17 amino acids. The ends were cut back, 5 bases at V and 1 base at J, with 17 bases in the middle. From germline, CDR1 is SGHAT and CDR2 FQNNGV. CDR3 loop: CASSPRTGILNTGELFF. For the CDR3, the DNA is TGTGCCAGCAGCCCCCGAACAGGGATCCTGAACACCGGGGAGCTGTTTTTT.

V gene TRBV2 combines with J gene TRBJ1-3; D remains unclear. The CDR3 is made up of 14 amino acids. Germline CDR1 reads SNHLY; CDR2 reads FYNNEI. Trimming shortened V by 8 bases and J by 0 bases, and 11 bases separated the two germline ends. Here the CDR3 DNA reads TGTGCCAGCGTCGGTTTTAGCTCTGGAAACACCATATATTTT. Its protein is CASVGFSSGNTIYF.

The chain employs TRBV19 and TRBJ2-3; 9 bases are a match to TRBD1. This CDR3 contains 17 residues. Germline CDR1 and CDR2: LNHDA and SQIVND (reference sequence). After removal of 7 bases from V and 0 bases from J, the junction contained 11 bases not matched to a gene. In DNA form, the CDR3 reads TGTGCCAGTACCGGCGGGACAGGGACGGCTAGCACAGATACGCAGTATTTT. It yields the protein CASTGGTGTASTDTQYF.

V is TRBV15 and J is TRBJ1-2; possibly TRBD1 for D (6 bases). The germline CDR1 and CDR2 sequences are LNHNV and YYDKDF (reference sequence). The CDR3 consists of 14 residues. Deletions cut 6 bases from V and 4 bases from J, with 15 bases between. The CDR3 DNA reads TGTGCCACCAGAGGGGGAGCAGGCAGCTATGGCTACACCTTC. Amino acids: CATRGGAGSYGYTF.